This T cell receptor beta chain was retrieved from a study of blood T cell repertoires in COVID-19. Study-level background: The United States, Italy and Spain were the sources of the acute and convalescent COVID-19 samples. T cells, B-cell-depleted T cells, or PBMCs provided the cDNA or gDNA that served as material.

Original processing methods: Counts of nucleated cells, estimated from reference gene primer amplification, were obtained. Here immunoSEQ multiplex PCR was the method, and the copy in TCRdb shows in-frame clones only, minus some. V and J calls and clone size are as listed in that table; D and trimming were resolved from the DNA. Of about 280,000 clones detected, about 86% appear once; the ten largest clones hold less than 2.5%. Sequenced input: peripheral blood. The receptor comes from a woman aged 30 to 39 who had recovered from COVID-19.

CDR3 DNA: TGTGCCAGCTCAACCGGGACAGGGTTGGGCGAGCAGTTCTTC. This codes for CASSTGTGLGEQFF. V gene TRBV18 combines with J gene TRBJ2-1, with 9 bases matching TRBD1. V lost 5 bases to trimming and J lost 10 bases; unmatched junction nucleotides: 9. CDR3 length: 14 amino acids. CDR1 and CDR2 from the germline V gene are KGHSH and LQKENI.